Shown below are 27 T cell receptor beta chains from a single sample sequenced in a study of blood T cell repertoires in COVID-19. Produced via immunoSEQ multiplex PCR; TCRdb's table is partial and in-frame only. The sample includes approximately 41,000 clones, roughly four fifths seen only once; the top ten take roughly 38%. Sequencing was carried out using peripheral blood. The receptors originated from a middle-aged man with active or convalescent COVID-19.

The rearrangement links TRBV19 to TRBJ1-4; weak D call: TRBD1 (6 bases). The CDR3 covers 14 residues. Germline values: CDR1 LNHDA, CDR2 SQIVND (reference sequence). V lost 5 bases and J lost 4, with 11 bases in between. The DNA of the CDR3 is TGTGCCAGTAGTGCCACCAGGGGTAATGAAAAACTGTTTTTT. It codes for CASSATRGNEKLFF.

DNA for the CDR3: TGTGCCAGCAGCTGGACAGATAATCAGCCCCAGCATTTT. Its protein product is CASSWTDNQPQHF. V gene TRBV12-3 or TRBV12-4 combines with J gene TRBJ1-5, with a weak D call TRBD1 (6 bases). The CDR3 totals 13 residues. V gave up 6 bases and J gave up 4 bases, with 10 bases separating them.

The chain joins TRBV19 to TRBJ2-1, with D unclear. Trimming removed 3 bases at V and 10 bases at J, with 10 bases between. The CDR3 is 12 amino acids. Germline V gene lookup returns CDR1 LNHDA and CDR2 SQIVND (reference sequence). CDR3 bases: TGTGCCAGTAGTATCTTTCGCGGCGAGCAGTTCTTC. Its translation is CASSIFRGEQFF.

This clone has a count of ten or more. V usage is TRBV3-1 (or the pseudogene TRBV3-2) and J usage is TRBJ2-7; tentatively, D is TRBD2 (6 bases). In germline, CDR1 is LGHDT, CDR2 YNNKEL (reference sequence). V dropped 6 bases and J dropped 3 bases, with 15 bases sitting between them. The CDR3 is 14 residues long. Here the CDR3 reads CASSNTGTGYEQYF. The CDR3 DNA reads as TGTGCCAGCAGTAACACCGGGACTGGCTACGAGCAGTACTTC.

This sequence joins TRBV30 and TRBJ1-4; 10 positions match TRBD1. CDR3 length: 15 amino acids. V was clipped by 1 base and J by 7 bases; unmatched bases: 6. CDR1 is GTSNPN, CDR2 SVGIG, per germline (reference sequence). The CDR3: CAWSARQGAFEKLFF. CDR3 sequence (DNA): TGTGCCTGGAGTGCCCGACAGGGGGCTTTTGAAAAACTGTTTTTT.

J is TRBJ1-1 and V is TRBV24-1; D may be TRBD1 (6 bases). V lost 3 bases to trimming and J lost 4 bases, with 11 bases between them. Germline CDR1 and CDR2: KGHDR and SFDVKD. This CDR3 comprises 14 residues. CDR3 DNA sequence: TGTGCCACCAGTGATACAGGGTCTACCACTGAAGCTTTCTTT. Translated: CATSDTGSTTEAFF.

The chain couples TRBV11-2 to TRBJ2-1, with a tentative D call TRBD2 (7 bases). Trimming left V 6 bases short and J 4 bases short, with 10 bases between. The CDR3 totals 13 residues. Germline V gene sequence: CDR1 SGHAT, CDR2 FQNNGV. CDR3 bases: TGTGCCAGCAGAGGGGGGGAGTACAATGAGCAGTTCTTC. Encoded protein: CASRGGEYNEQFF.

The CDR3 bases are TGTGCCTGGAGTGTACAGGGACAGGGGGCTTTCTACGAGCAGTACTTC. Translated, it gives CAWSVQGQGAFYEQYF. This chain links TRBV30 with TRBJ2-7; 12 bases match TRBD1. Germline V gene lookup returns CDR1 GTSNPN and CDR2 SVGIG (reference sequence). Unmatched junction bases numbered 6, after V lost 0 bases and J lost 3 bases. The CDR3 has 16 amino acids.

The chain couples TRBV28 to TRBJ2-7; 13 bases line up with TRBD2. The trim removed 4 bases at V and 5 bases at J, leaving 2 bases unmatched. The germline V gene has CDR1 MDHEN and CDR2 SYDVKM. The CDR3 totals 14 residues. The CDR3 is CASSWTSGSDEQYF. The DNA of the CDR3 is TGTGCCAGCAGTTGGACTAGCGGGAGCGACGAGCAGTACTTC.

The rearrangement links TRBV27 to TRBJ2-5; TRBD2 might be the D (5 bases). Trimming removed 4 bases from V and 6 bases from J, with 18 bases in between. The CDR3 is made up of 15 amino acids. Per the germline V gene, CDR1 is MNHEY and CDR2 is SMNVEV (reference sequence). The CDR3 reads CASSSRLLGLQTQYF. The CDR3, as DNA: TGTGCCAGCAGTTCCCGACTACTAGGCTTGCAGACCCAGTACTTC.

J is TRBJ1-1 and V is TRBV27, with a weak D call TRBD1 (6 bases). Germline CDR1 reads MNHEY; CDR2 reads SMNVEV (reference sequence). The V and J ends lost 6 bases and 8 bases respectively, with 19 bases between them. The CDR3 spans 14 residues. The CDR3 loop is CASSLGGAPKEAFF. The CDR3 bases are TGTGCCAGCAGCCTAGGGGGGGCCCCCAAAGAAGCTTTCTTT.

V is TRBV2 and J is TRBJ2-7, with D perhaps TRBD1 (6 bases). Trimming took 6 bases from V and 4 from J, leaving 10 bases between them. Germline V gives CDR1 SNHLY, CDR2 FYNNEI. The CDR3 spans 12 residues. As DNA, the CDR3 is TGTGCCAGCAGACAGGGAATGTACGAGCAGTACTTC. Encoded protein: CASRQGMYEQYF.

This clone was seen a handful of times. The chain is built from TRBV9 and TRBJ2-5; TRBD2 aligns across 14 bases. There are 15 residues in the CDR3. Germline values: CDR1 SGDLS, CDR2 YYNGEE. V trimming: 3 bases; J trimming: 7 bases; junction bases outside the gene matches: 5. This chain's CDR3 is CASSGGTSGSMTQYF. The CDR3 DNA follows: TGTGCCAGCAGCGGTGGGACTAGCGGGAGTATGACCCAGTACTTC.

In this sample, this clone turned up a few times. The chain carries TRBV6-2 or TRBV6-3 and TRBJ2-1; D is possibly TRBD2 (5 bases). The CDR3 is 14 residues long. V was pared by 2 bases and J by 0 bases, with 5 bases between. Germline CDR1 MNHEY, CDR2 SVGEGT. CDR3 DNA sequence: TGTGCCAGCAGTTACCGGGACTCCTACAATGAGCAGTTCTTC. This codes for CASSYRDSYNEQFF.

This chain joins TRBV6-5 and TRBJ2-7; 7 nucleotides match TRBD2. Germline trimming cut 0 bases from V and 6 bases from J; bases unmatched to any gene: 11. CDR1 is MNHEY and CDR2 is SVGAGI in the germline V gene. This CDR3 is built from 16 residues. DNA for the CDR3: TGTGCCAGCAGTTACTCGCCGGGACTAACCTCTCTCGAGCAGTACTTC. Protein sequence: CASSYSPGLTSLEQYF.

The CDR3 reads CASSPTDSNQPQHF. The CDR3, as DNA: TGTGCCAGCAGTCCGACAGATAGCAATCAGCCCCAGCATTTT. The chain joins TRBV28 to TRBJ1-5; D might be TRBD1 (5 bases). The CDR3 consists of 14 residues. Between the trimmed V and J ends, which lost 5 bases and 0 bases, there was a span of 8 bases. Per the germline V gene, CDR1 is MDHEN and CDR2 is SYDVKM.

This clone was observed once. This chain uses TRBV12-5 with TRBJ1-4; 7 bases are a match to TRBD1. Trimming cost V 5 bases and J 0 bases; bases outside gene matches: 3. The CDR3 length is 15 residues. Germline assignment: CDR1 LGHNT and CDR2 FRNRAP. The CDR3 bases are TGTGCTAGTGGTCCTGGACAGGCAACTAATGAAAAACTGTTTTTT. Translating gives CASGPGQATNEKLFF.

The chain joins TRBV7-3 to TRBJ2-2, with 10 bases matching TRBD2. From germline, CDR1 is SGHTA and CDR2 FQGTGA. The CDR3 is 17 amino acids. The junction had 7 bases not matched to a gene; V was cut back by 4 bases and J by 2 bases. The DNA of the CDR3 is TGTGCCAGCAGCTATCTAGCGGGAGCGACCAACACCGGGGAGCTGTTTTTT. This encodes CASSYLAGATNTGELFF.

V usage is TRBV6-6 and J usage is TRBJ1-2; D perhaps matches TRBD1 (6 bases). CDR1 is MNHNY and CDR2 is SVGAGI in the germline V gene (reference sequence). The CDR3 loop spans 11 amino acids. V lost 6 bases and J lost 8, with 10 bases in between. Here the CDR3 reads CASRQGEGYTF. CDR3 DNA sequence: TGTGCCAGCAGACAGGGAGAAGGCTACACCTTC.

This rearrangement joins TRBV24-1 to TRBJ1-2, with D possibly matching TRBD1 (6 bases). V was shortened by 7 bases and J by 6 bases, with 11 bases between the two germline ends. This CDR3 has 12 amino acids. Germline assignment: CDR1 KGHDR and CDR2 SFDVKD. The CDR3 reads CATSRTEDGYTF. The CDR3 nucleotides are TGTGCCACCAGCAGGACAGAGGATGGCTACACCTTC.

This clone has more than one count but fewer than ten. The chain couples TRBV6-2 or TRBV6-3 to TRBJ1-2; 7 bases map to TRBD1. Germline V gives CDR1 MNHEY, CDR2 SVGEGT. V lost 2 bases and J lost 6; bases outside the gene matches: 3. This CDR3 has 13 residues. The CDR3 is CASSYPRGNGYTF. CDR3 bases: TGTGCCAGCAGTTACCCCAGGGGGAATGGCTACACCTTC.

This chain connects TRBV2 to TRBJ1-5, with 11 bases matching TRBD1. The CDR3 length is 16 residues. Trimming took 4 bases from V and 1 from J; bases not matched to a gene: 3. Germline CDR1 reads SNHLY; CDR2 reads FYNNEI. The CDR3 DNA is TGTGCCAGCAGTGGGACAGGGGGCGCGAGCAATCAGCCCCAGCATTTT. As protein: CASSGTGGASNQPQHF.

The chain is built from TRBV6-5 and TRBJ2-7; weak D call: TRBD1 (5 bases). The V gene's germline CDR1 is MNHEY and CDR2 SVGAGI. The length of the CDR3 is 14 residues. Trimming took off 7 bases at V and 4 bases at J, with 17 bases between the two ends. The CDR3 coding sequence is TGTGCCAGCATCCCAGGGATTCCTGTGTACGAGCAGTACTTC. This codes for CASIPGIPVYEQYF.

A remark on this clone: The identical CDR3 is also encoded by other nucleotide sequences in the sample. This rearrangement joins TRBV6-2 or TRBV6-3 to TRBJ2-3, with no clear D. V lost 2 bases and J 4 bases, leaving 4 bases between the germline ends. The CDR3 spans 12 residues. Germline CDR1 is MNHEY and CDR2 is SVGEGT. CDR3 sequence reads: CASSYPADTQYF. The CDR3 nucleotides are TGTGCCAGCAGTTACCCCGCAGATACGCAGTATTTT.

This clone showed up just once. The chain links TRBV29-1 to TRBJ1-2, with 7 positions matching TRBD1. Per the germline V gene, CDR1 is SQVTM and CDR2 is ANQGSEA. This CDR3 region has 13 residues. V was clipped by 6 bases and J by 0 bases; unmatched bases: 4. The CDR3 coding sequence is TGCAGCGTCGGGGACAGCTCTAACTATGGCTACACCTTC. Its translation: CSVGDSSNYGYTF.

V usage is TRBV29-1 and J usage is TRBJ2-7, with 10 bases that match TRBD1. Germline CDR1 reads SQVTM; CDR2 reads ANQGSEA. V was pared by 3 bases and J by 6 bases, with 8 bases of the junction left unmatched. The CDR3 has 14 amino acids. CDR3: CSVDGTGDRTEQYF. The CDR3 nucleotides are TGCAGCGTTGACGGGACAGGGGATCGTACCGAGCAGTACTTC.

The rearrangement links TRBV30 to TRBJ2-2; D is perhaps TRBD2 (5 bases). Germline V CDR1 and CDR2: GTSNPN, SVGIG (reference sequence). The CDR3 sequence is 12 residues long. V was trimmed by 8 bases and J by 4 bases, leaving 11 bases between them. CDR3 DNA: TGTGCCCTGAGGAGGTTCACCGGGGAGCTGTTTTTT. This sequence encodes CALRRFTGELFF.